The following is a T cell receptor (beta chain) sequence with its context. The antigen is unknown. The protocol was immunoSEQ multiplex PCR, while the TCRdb copy is restricted to in-frame clones and leaves out a portion. The sample holds about 59,000 clones, about 72% seen once. The sample belongs to a study of radiotherapy plus CTLA-4 blockade in lung cancer. Study results and caveats: Subsequent to radiotherapy plus ipilimumab, tumor-derived TCR clones underwent expansion in blood.

Trimming removed 6 bases from V and 10 bases from J, with 19 bases in between. Germline CDR1 reads MNHEY; CDR2 reads SVGAGI. The CDR3 has 15 amino acids. The chain has TRBV6-5 and TRBJ1-6; the D gene is possibly TRBD1 (5 bases). The input for sequencing was peripheral blood, taken from a patient treated with radiotherapy plus ipilimumab. This TCR came from a human donor with non-small cell lung cancer who had a complete response to radiotherapy plus ipilimumab. In DNA form, the CDR3 reads TGTGCCAGCAGGTCCGTGGGGGGGAATGGGTCACCCCTCCACTTT. Protein sequence: CASRSVGGNGSPLHF.